This record covers a single T cell receptor beta chain. The antigen it recognizes is unknown. Base-call qualities are not available, and no considerably larger clone is one nucleotide away. This specimen belongs to a study of blood T cell repertoires in COVID-19 (dated by TCRdb to 2020 to 2022). Regarding the study in general: Samples from collaborators originated in the United States, Italy and Spain and spanned both the acute and convalescent phases of COVID-19. Where HLA class I and class II types were available, the types were taken from metadata supplied by the sample provider, not from assay-based typing. The repertoires were released in a freely available public database meant as a resource for research on the immune response to SARS-CoV-2. The prospective study material was composed of cDNA or gDNA derived from T cells, B-cell-depleted T cells, or PBMCs. A de-identified subject ID, COVID-19 status, age in years and sex were almost always included in the sample metadata. Deeply sampled blood TCRbeta repertoires from subjects exposed to, actively infected with, or recovered from COVID-19 were included in the dataset. Samples were obtained from the ongoing ImmuneRACE study (first 160 participants) and from about 1,300 subjects provided by 6 global collaborators. The paper as a whole reports these results and caveats: The quantity of clinical and demographic metadata differed by source and by participant and was supplied without curation.

TCRbeta CDR3 regions were amplified from genomic DNA using the immunoSEQ Assay, a bias-controlled multiplex PCR. Per the original workflow: The number of nucleated cells in each sample was estimated by amplification of reference gene primers within the assay. Sequence reads were collapsed and filtered to measure the absolute abundance of every unique TCRbeta CDR3 rearrangement. For each sample, productive Simpson clonality was calculated by taking the square root of Simpson's diversity index across productive rearrangements. Imported from immuneACCESS, the table was reduced by TCRdb to in-frame sequences with V and J called. These copies leave out some clones; in studies compared against another copy, an unresolved V gene accounts for under half, and the cause of the remainder is not known. V, J and clone size derive from that table, while D and trimming were established from the DNA sequence. The sample table records 300,000 to 350,000 clones; about 90% of these occur just once. In total, the top ten clones hold around 3.5% of the sample.

A second Seattle source provided samples from volunteer blood donors who had recovered from COVID-19. Whole blood was collected in K2EDTA tubes by collaborating institutions according to the institutions' own protocols. For TCRbeta analysis, collaborators shipped samples as frozen whole blood, isolated PBMCs, or DNA extracted from either of those sample types. This receptor was taken from a woman aged 18-35 years who had recovered from COVID-19. The sample consisted of peripheral blood.

CDR3 reads: CASSRGQGQNIQYF. The nucleotide sequence reads TGTGCCAGCAGTAGGGGACAGGGCCAAAACATTCAGTACTTC. The chain is encoded by TRBV27 joined to TRBJ2-4; 9 of the junction bases match TRBD1. The CDR3 starts with the cysteine, ends with the phenylalanine, and has 14 residues. Only CDR3 DNA remains: 42 bases, in frame from the first base. Looking up the germline V gene (reference sequence) yields CDR1 MNHEY and CDR2 SMNVEV. The germline V end is reduced by 5 bases and the J end by 5 bases; junction bases left unmatched: 4.